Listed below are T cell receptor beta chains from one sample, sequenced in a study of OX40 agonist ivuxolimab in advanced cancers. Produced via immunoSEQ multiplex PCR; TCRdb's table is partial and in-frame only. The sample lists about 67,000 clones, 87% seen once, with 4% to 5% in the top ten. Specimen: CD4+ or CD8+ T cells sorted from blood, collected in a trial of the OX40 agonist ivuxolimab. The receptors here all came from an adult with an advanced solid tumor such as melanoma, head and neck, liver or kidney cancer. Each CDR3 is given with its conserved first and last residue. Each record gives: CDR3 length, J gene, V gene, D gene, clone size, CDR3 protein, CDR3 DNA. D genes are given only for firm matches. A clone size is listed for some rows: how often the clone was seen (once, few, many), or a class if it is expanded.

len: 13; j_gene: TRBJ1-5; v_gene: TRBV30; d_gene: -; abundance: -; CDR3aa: CAWSLRWETAQHF; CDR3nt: TGTGCCTGGAGCCTTCGCTGGGAGACGGCCCAGCATTTT
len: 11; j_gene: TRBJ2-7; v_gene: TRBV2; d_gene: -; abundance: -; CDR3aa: CASSEIYEQYF; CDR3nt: TGTGCCAGCAGTGAAATCTACGAGCAGTACTTC
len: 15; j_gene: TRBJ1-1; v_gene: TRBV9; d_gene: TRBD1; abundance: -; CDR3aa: CASSLGTGMNTEAFF; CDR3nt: TGTGCCAGCAGCCTAGGGACAGGGATGAACACTGAAGCTTTCTTT
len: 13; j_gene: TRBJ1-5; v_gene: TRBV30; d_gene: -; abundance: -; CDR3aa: CAWSPLRGLPQHF; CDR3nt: TGTGCCTGGAGTCCCTTGCGAGGGTTGCCCCAGCATTTT
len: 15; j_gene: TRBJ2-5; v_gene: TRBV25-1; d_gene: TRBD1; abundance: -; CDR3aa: CASSQGGTGRGTQYF; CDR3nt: TGTGCCAGCAGCCAAGGCGGGACAGGGCGAGGGACCCAGTACTTC
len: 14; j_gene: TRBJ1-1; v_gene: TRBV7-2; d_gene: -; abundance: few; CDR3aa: CASHQGRGDTEAFF; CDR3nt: TGTGCCAGCCACCAGGGGAGGGGGGACACTGAAGCTTTCTTT
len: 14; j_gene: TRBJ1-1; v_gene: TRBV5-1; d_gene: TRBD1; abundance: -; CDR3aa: CASSLVGTVTEAFF; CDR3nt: TGCGCCAGCAGCTTGGTTGGGACAGTCACTGAAGCTTTCTTT
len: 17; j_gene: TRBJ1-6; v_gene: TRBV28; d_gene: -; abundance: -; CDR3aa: CASSFIQAVTRDSPLHF; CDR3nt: TGTGCCAGCAGTTTCATACAGGCGGTGACGAGGGATTCACCCCTCCACTTT
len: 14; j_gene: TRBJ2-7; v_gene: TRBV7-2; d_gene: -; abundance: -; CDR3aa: CASSLALGPYEQYF; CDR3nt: TGTGCCAGCAGCTTAGCGTTGGGCCCCTACGAGCAGTACTTC
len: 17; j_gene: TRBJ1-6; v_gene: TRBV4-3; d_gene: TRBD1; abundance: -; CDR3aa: CASSQDSAGGNNSPLHF; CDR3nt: TGCGCCAGCAGCCAAGACTCAGCAGGGGGTAATAATTCACCCCTCCACTTT
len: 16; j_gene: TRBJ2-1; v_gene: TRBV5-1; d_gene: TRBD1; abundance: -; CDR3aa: CASSLGQGSRYNEQFF; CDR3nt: TGCGCCAGCAGCCTGGGACAGGGTAGTAGGTACAATGAGCAGTTCTTC
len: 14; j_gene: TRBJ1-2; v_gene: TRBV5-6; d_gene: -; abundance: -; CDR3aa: CASSFTSVNYGYTF; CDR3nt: TGTGCCAGCAGCTTCACGTCCGTTAACTATGGCTACACCTTC
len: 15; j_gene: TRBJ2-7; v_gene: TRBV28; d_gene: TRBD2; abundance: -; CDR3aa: CASSLSTSGGYEQYF; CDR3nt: TGTGCCAGCAGTTTAAGTACTAGCGGGGGCTACGAGCAGTACTTC
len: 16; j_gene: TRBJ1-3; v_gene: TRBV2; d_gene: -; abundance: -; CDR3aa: CASRDWRGEAGNTIYF; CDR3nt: TGTGCCAGCAGGGACTGGCGGGGGGAAGCTGGAAACACCATATATTTT
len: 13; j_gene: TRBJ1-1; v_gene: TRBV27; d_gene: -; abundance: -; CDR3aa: CASRPTANTEAFF; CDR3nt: TGTGCCAGCAGGCCTACAGCGAACACTGAAGCTTTCTTT
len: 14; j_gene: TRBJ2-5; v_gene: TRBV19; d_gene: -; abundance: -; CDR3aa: CASSIAQRWETQYF; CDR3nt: TGTGCCAGTAGTATAGCCCAGAGGTGGGAGACCCAGTACTTC
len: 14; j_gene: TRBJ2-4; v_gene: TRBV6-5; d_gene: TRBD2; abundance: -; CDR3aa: CASSYEAGRGIQYF; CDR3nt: TGTGCCAGCAGTTACGAAGCGGGAAGAGGCATTCAGTACTTC
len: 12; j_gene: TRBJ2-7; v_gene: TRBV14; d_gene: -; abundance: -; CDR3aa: CASSQDSYEQYF; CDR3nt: TGTGCCAGCAGCCAAGACTCCTACGAGCAGTACTTC
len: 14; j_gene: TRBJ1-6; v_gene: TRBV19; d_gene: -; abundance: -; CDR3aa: CASTAGRSRTPLHF; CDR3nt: TGTGCCAGTACGGCCGGACGGTCAAGGACACCCCTCCACTTT
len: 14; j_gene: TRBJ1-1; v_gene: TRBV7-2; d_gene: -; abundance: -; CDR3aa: CASSFHGLNTEAFF; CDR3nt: TGTGCCAGCAGCTTCCATGGTCTGAACACTGAAGCTTTCTTT
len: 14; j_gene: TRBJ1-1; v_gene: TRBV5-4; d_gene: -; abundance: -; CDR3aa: CASSLFTQGSEAFF; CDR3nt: TGTGCCAGCAGCTTGTTTACTCAGGGGTCCGAAGCTTTCTTT
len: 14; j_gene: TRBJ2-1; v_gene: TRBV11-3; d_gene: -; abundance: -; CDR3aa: CASSLRTDPGEQFF; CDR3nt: TGTGCCAGCAGCCTAAGGACGGACCCGGGTGAGCAGTTCTTC